One and the same sample provided the 19 T cell receptor beta chains below, sequenced in a study of siplizumab effects on memory and regulatory T cells. The repertoire was sequenced with immunoSEQ multiplex PCR; TCRdb's copy has only in-frame clones and lacks some. The sample shows 70,000 or so clones, 91% of them seen only once. The material sequenced was CD8+ T cells sorted from blood. These receptors were obtained from a human donor in good health.

Comment on this clone: This likely traces to a read error, being one base from a far larger clone. The chain has TRBV1 and TRBJ2-2. TRBV1 is labeled a pseudogene. The CDR3 loop spans 11 amino acids. CDR3 region: CTSKNTGELFF. CDR3 sequence (DNA): TGCACCAGCAAGAACACCGGGGAGCTGTTTTTT.

This chain uses TRBV27 with TRBJ1-2; tentative D call: TRBD1 (5 bases). V was pared by 4 bases and J by 6 bases, with 9 bases between. Germline V lookup: CDR1 MNHEY, CDR2 SMNVEV (reference sequence). This CDR3 is built from 12 residues. The CDR3 DNA reads as TGTGCCAGCAGTTCCGGGACGCATGGCTACACCTTC. Encoded protein: CASSSGTHGYTF.

For the CDR3, the DNA is TGTGCCAGTTTCCCCACCGGGACAGGGGCATTGAACACTGAAGCTTTCTTT. Residues: CASFPTGTGALNTEAFF. The chain combines TRBV19 with TRBJ1-1; 10 bases match TRBD1. CDR3 length: 17 residues. In germline, CDR1 is LNHDA, CDR2 SQIVND (reference sequence). Trimming removed 8 bases from V and 0 bases from J; junction bases left unmatched: 12. The full variable domain, with the rest looked up from reference TRBV19 and TRBJ1-1, is DGGITQSPKYLFRKEGQNVTLSCEQNLNHDAMYWYRQDPGQGLRLIYYSQIVNDFQKGDIAEGYSVSREKKESFPLTVTSAQKNPTAFYLCASFPTGTGALNTEAFFGQGTRLTVV.

A remark on this clone: Other DNA sequences of this sample code for an identical CDR3. The genes are TRBV7-9 and TRBJ2-7, with 8 bases that match TRBD2. V gave up 4 bases and J gave up 4 bases; unmatched junction bases: 3. Germline CDR1 and CDR2: SEHNR and FQNEAQ (reference sequence). This CDR3 contains 13 residues. CDR3 coding DNA: TGTGCCAGCAGCTCTGGACTAGCTTACGAGCAGTACTTC. The encoded protein is CASSSGLAYEQYF.

This chain joins TRBV5-4 and TRBJ1-2, with TRBD1 as a possible D gene (6 bases). CDR1 is SGHNT, CDR2 YYREEE, per germline (reference sequence). This CDR3 has 19 residues. V was shortened by 3 bases and J by 7 bases, with 31 bases between the two germline ends. The CDR3 DNA reads as TGTGCCAGCAGCTCGCTCGCGGGGGCAGGGTACTTTGTATCAGGTGGCTACACCTTC. As protein: CASSSLAGAGYFVSGGYTF.

Here the CDR3 reads CASSRSVLYNEQFF. The CDR3 bases are TGTGCCAGCTCACGTTCGGTGCTATACAATGAGCAGTTCTTC. This sequence joins TRBV18 and TRBJ2-1; no reliable D call. In germline, CDR1 is KGHSH, CDR2 LQKENI. The V end lost 4 bases, the J end lost 4 bases, and 11 bases lay between the germline ends. The CDR3 runs to 14 residues.

The rearrangement uses TRBV28 and TRBJ1-1; no reliable D call. V lost 3 bases to trimming and J lost 1 base, with 12 bases between them. The CDR3 contains 15 residues. Germline-derived CDR1 and CDR2 are MDHEN and SYDVKM. The CDR3 DNA follows: TGTGCCAGCAGTTTGGACGAGAAGGGGAACACTGAAGCTTTCTTT. Amino acids: CASSLDEKGNTEAFF.

This clone occurred once. This sample also contains other DNA sequences that code for the same CDR3. The V gene is TRBV27, the J gene TRBJ2-1, with D uncertain. Germline CDR1 is MNHEY and CDR2 is SMNVEV (reference sequence). V lost 0 bases to trimming and J lost 4 bases, with 10 bases between them. The CDR3 length is 15 residues. The CDR3 protein is CASSLSGSSYNEQFF. In DNA, the CDR3 is TGTGCCAGCAGTTTATCGGGCAGCTCTTACAATGAGCAGTTCTTC.

The rearrangement uses TRBV5-4 and TRBJ1-3, with no clear D. Germline assignment: CDR1 SGHNT and CDR2 YYREEE (reference sequence). This CDR3 has 14 amino acids. V lost 5 bases to trimming and J lost 3 bases, with 12 bases between them. This CDR3 is CASSSWGGGNTIYF. DNA of the CDR3: TGTGCCAGCAGTTCCTGGGGAGGTGGAAACACCATATATTTT.

The rearrangement links TRBV7-9 to TRBJ1-2; no clear D gene. The V and J ends lost 2 bases and 4 bases respectively, with 8 bases between them. Germline-derived CDR1 and CDR2 are SEHNR and FQNEAQ (reference sequence). This CDR3 is 13 amino acids long. The CDR3 coding sequence is TGTGCCAGCAGCTTAAAAGAGGGCTATGGCTACACCTTC. The encoded protein is CASSLKEGYGYTF.

This chain connects TRBV5-1 to TRBJ2-1; D ambiguous. The CDR3 consists of 18 residues. Germline V gene lookup returns CDR1 SGHRS and CDR2 YFSETQ. The ends were cut back, 4 bases at V and 0 bases at J, with 20 bases in the middle. CDR3 amino acids: CASSPAASRDSSYNEQFF. The CDR3 DNA follows: TGCGCCAGCAGCCCGGCCGCAAGTAGGGATAGCTCCTACAATGAGCAGTTCTTC.

This chain uses TRBV7-9 with TRBJ1-2; D call uncertain. Germline V lookup: CDR1 SEHNR, CDR2 FQNEAQ (reference sequence). V gave up 2 bases and J gave up 0 bases, with 7 bases separating them. The CDR3 is 14 amino acids. CDR3 sequence: CASSLLPANYGYTF. In nucleotides, the CDR3 is TGTGCCAGCAGCTTATTACCAGCTAACTATGGCTACACCTTC.

The chain uses TRBV27 and TRBJ1-1; no reliable D call. V shed 1 base and J shed 1 base, with 4 bases lying between them. Germline V lookup: CDR1 MNHEY, CDR2 SMNVEV (reference sequence). The CDR3 extends over 13 amino acids. CDR3 sequence: CASSLWANTEAFF. The CDR3 DNA reads TGTGCCAGCAGTTTATGGGCGAACACTGAAGCTTTCTTT.

V and J are TRBV2 and TRBJ2-3, with 8 bases identical to TRBD2. The J segment lost 1 base and the V segment lost 2 bases, leaving 5 bases of the junction unmatched. Germline V CDR1 and CDR2: SNHLY, FYNNEI. This CDR3 contains 16 residues. In DNA form, the CDR3 reads TGTGCCAGCAGTGAACCCGGAGCGGGGGGCACAGATACGCAGTATTTT. Its protein product is CASSEPGAGGTDTQYF. Together with reference TRBV2 and TRBJ2-3, the CDR3 gives the full variable domain: EPEVTQTPSHQVTQMGQEVILRCVPISNHLYFYWYRQILGQKVEFLVSFYNNEISEKSEIFDDQFSVERPDGSNFTLKIRSTKLEDSAMYFCASSEPGAGGTDTQYFGPGTRLTVL.

The chain has TRBV5-6 and TRBJ1-1; TRBD1 aligns across 7 bases. The CDR3 extends over 16 amino acids. Trimming removed 4 bases from V and 3 bases from J; junction bases left unmatched: 12. Germline CDR1 is SGHDT and CDR2 is YYEEEE. CDR3 sequence reads: CASSLQGRVMDTEAFF. DNA of the CDR3: TGTGCCAGCAGCCTACAGGGGCGGGTAATGGACACTGAAGCTTTCTTT.

This chain uses TRBV6-5 with TRBJ1-5; TRBD1 matches 7 bases. The CDR3 totals 13 residues. Looked up from germline, CDR1 is MNHEY and CDR2 is SVGAGI. V gave up 5 bases and J gave up 7 bases; unmatched junction bases: 5. This chain's CDR3 is CASSEQGWQPQHF. DNA for the CDR3: TGTGCCAGCAGTGAACAGGGGTGGCAGCCCCAGCATTTT.

The J gene is TRBJ2-7, the V gene TRBV6-1; D unclear. This CDR3 region has 15 residues. Trimming took off 5 bases at V and 2 bases at J, with 16 bases between the two ends. Per germline, CDR1 MNHNS and CDR2 SASEGT. The CDR3 DNA is TGTGCCAGCAGTATCGCAGTCACCGAGACCTACGAGCAGTACTTC. Translating it yields CASSIAVTETYEQYF.

The chain is built from TRBV10-3 and TRBJ2-7, with 11 bases aligning to TRBD2. Per germline, CDR1 ENHRY and CDR2 SYGVKD. This CDR3 has 19 residues. V lost 0 bases and J lost 2; bases outside the gene matches: 12. CDR3 DNA: TGTGCCATCAGTGAGTCTGGAGCATTAATAGCGGGAGGGACCTACGAGCAGTACTTC. Residues: CAISESGALIAGGTYEQYF.

The V call is TRBV5-1, the J call TRBJ2-2; D may be TRBD1 (6 bases). Trimming removed 0 bases at V and 7 bases at J, with 16 bases between. The germline V gene encodes CDR1 SGHRS and CDR2 YFSETQ. The CDR3 runs 16 residues. The CDR3 bases are TGCGCCAGCAGCTTGGGACGACAGGTATTCGGCGGGGAGCTGTTTTTT. Its translation: CASSLGRQVFGGELFF.